Listed below are T cell receptor beta chains from one sample, sequenced in a study of T cells in localized non-small cell lung cancer. The assay was immunoSEQ multiplex PCR, and TCRdb's table has in-frame clones only and misses some. The sample has about 1,200 clones, less than 35% seen once. The material was normal lung tissue next to the tumor, obtained before any cancer treatment. These receptors originate from a man aged 35 to 69 with stage I squamous cell lung carcinoma. Both conserved end residues are part of each CDR3. A D gene is named only where the DNA matches it firmly. Where a row states a size, it is once, few, many or the class of an expanded clone; other rows omit it.

V: TRBV6-8; J: TRBJ2-3; size: NA; D: NA; CDR3: CASRGRGDTQYF; DNA: TGTGCCAGCAGGGGGCGAGGAGATACGCAGTATTTT
V: TRBV10-2; J: TRBJ2-6; size: NA; D: TRBD1; CDR3: CASSERGQTSGANVLTF; DNA: TGCGCCAGCAGTGAGAGGGGGCAGACCTCTGGGGCCAACGTCCTGACTTTC
V: TRBV6-8; J: TRBJ1-4; size: NA; D: NA; CDR3: CAITTGLGEKLFF; DNA: TGTGCCATCACGACAGGATTGGGGGAAAAACTGTTTTTT
V: TRBV7-4; J: TRBJ1-1; size: few; D: NA; CDR3: CASSQDMNTEAFF; DNA: TGTGCCAGCAGCCAGGACATGAACACTGAAGCTTTCTTT
V: TRBV6-8; J: TRBJ2-5; size: large; D: NA; CDR3: CASSDVGETQYF; DNA: TGTGCCAGCAGTGATGTCGGTGAGACCCAGTACTTC
V: TRBV19; J: TRBJ2-2; size: NA; D: NA; CDR3: CASSIQNTGELFF; DNA: TGTGCCAGTAGTATCCAGAACACCGGGGAGCTGTTTTTT